The T cell receptor beta chain under discussion was sequenced for a study of blood T cell repertoires in COVID-19. Study as a whole: There were acute and convalescent COVID-19 samples, and they came from the United States, Italy and Spain.

Libraries were prepared by immunoSEQ multiplex PCR; TCRdb keeps only in-frame clonotypes and omits some of them. Counted here are 250,000 to 300,000 clones, around 86% occurring once; the ten biggest clones make up 15% to 17%. Participants were aged about 18 to 100 years from some 24 US areas. Assignment of participants to cohorts was predicated upon participant-reported clinical history. Sequencing was carried out using PBMCs or T cells enriched from blood (not recorded which). The source of this sequence is a man aged 18 to 35 who had recovered from COVID-19.

This CDR3 is CASSYTLSANEKLFF. In DNA, the CDR3 is TGTGCCAGCAGTTACACCCTCTCGGCTAATGAAAAACTGTTTTTT. The chain combines TRBV6-5 with TRBJ1-4; the D is unclear. Deletions cut 2 bases from V and 3 bases from J, with 10 bases between. The CDR3 length is 15 residues. Germline assignment: CDR1 MNHEY and CDR2 SVGAGI.